Listed below are T cell receptor beta chains from one sample, sequenced in a study of cytomegalovirus exposure and HLA in healthy donors. Sequencing used immunoSEQ multiplex PCR; TCRdb keeps in-frame clones, though not all of them. Of under 200,000 clones listed, 70% to 80% were seen once; the top ten hold roughly 9%. The sequencing sample was made of PBMCs. These receptor sequences come from a man between 18 and 35 years old in good health and CMV-seropositive. CDR3s include the opening cysteine and the closing phenylalanine or tryptophan.

CDR3: CAISADNYEQYF
V: TRBV10-3
J: TRBJ2-7

CDR3: CSSSLPGTDIQYF
V: TRBV7-9
J: TRBJ2-4

CDR3: CASRWAWEPYNEQFF
V: TRBV2
J: TRBJ2-1

CDR3: CASSLDTQETQYF
V: TRBV7-9
J: TRBJ2-5

CDR3: CASSYAGGPPDTQYF
V: TRBV6-5
J: TRBJ2-3

CDR3: CASSQRLAGGAYEQYF
V: TRBV4-1
J: TRBJ2-7

CDR3: CASSFRQGTNEKLFF
V: TRBV9
J: TRBJ1-4

CDR3: CASSTPYGGKETQYF
V: TRBV5-4
J: TRBJ2-5

CDR3: CASSLALAGVWETQYF
V: TRBV5-6
J: TRBJ2-5

CDR3: CASRTGEKLFF
V: TRBV6-5
J: TRBJ1-4

CDR3: CASSSDSREKLFF
V: TRBV6-1
J: TRBJ1-4

CDR3: CASSPPVQGPYEQYF
V: TRBV18
J: TRBJ2-7

CDR3: CASHSERGAWVTEAFF
V: TRBV19
J: TRBJ1-1

CDR3: CASLPGAFSNQPQHF
V: TRBV7-8
J: TRBJ1-5

CDR3: CASSQELAGGMGTDTQYF
V: TRBV4-2
J: TRBJ2-3

CDR3: CASRKHLAGVQYEQYF
V: TRBV4-3
J: TRBJ2-7

CDR3: CASSQVYWTRVANEQFF
V: TRBV4-1
J: TRBJ2-1

CDR3: CASSVAVNYGYTF
V: TRBV2
J: TRBJ1-2

CDR3: CASSSTQTGSSAFF
V: TRBV5-4
J: TRBJ1-1

CDR3: CASSSQGSGANGLTF
V: TRBV6-6
J: TRBJ2-6

CDR3: CASSLNQGLNEKLFF
V: TRBV7-9
J: TRBJ1-4

CDR3: CASSLGGFDRSHSNQPQHF
V: TRBV7-9
J: TRBJ1-5

CDR3: CASSPGTGEKVADEKLFF
V: TRBV11-2
J: TRBJ1-4

CDR3: CASSPGTGDFNYGYTF
V: TRBV6-4
J: TRBJ1-2